This T cell receptor beta chain stems from a study of cytomegalovirus exposure and HLA in healthy donors. Germline V gene data show CDR1 as SGHVS and CDR2 as FQNEAQ. The J segment lost 3 bases and the V segment lost 5 bases, leaving 10 bases of the junction unmatched. This CDR3 is built from 15 residues. With 60 Vbeta and 13 Jbeta primers, the PCR was carried out. Clones were sequenced by immunoSEQ multiplex PCR, and TCRdb holds only the in-frame ones, with some missing. The sample includes approximately 38,000 clones, 66% seen only once; the top ten take 18%. The V gene is TRBV7-8, the J gene TRBJ2-7, with TRBD1 identical over 7 bases. Material: PBMCs. The TCR was taken from a man aged 45-65 years in good health and CMV-seropositive. CDR3 amino acids: CASSAATGIFYEQYF. CDR3 nucleotide sequence: TGTGCCAGCAGCGCAGCGACAGGGATCTTCTACGAGCAGTACTTC.